One and the same sample provided the 26 T cell receptor beta chains below, sequenced in a study of blood T cell repertoires in COVID-19. Clones were read by immunoSEQ multiplex PCR, and TCRdb kept only the in-frame ones, dropping some. Here the sample spans 250,000 to 300,000 clones, roughly nine tenths being singletons. What was sequenced was peripheral blood. The receptors originated from a woman under 40 with COVID-19, enrolled during active disease.

V is TRBV7-8 and J is TRBJ2-1, with TRBD2 as a possible D gene (5 bases). Between the trimmed V and J ends, which lost 11 bases and 14 bases, there was a span of 19 bases. There are 11 residues in the CDR3. The germline V gene encodes CDR1 SGHVS and CDR2 FQNEAQ. CDR3 coding DNA: TGTGCCGTAGCGAGCCGCGGAGAGGAGTTCTTC. This sequence encodes CAVASRGEEFF.

The chain links TRBV10-1 to TRBJ2-5; 12 bases are shared with TRBD2. CDR1 is WNHNN and CDR2 is SYGVQD in the germline V gene (reference sequence). V lost 6 bases and J lost 1; bases outside the gene matches: 6. CDR3 length: 16 residues. The CDR3 is CASSPGLAGSQETQYF. Written as DNA, the CDR3 is TGCGCCAGCAGCCCCGGACTAGCGGGGTCCCAAGAGACCCAGTACTTC.

The rearrangement links TRBV9 to TRBJ2-7, with D perhaps TRBD1 (6 bases). Per germline, CDR1 SGDLS and CDR2 YYNGEE. This CDR3 contains 14 residues. Trimming took off 0 bases at V and 5 bases at J, with 12 bases between the two ends. The CDR3 nucleotides read TGTGCCAGCAGCGTAGGGGGGACATGGGACGAGCAGTACTTC. Amino acids: CASSVGGTWDEQYF. The full variable domain, its missing parts supplied by reference TRBV9 and TRBJ2-7, is DSGVTQTPKHLITATGQRVTLRCSPRSGDLSVYWYQQSLDQGLQFLIQYYNGEERAKGNILERFSAQQFPDLHSELNLSSLELGDSALYFCASSVGGTWDEQYFGPGTRLTVT.

This clone was picked up a small number of times. The chain carries TRBV4-1 and TRBJ1-1; TRBD1 is a possible D gene (5 bases). The CDR3 runs 14 residues. Trimming took 1 base from V and 4 from J, leaving 10 bases between them. Germline V lookup: CDR1 MGHRA, CDR2 YSYEKL. CDR3 nucleotide sequence: TGCGCCAGCAGCCAAGTTGGGCAGGGCACTGAAGCTTTCTTT. This codes for CASSQVGQGTEAFF.

This clone was seen just once. The rearrangement links TRBV7-9 to TRBJ1-1; 10 nucleotides line up with TRBD1. CDR3 length equals 18 residues. J gave up 1 base and V 7 bases, and 15 bases lay outside the gene matches. The germline gives CDR1 SEHNR, CDR2 FQNEAQ (reference sequence). As DNA, the CDR3 is TGTGCCAGCATCGATCCGTCGGGGACAGGGGTGCGGAACACTGAAGCTTTCTTT. Amino acid sequence: CASIDPSGTGVRNTEAFF.

The chain has TRBV7-2 and TRBJ2-7; D may be TRBD2 (6 bases). Looked up from germline, CDR1 is SGHTA and CDR2 is FQGNSA. CDR3 length equals 19 residues. V was cut by 5 bases and J by 0 bases, with 26 bases left in between. CDR3 sequence (DNA): TGTGCCAGCAGCCGTCCCGGGCAGGAGGGTGTGTGGGGCTCCTACGAGCAGTACTTC. Its translation: CASSRPGQEGVWGSYEQYF.

This clone was picked up a small number of times. The rearrangement uses TRBV3-1 (or the pseudogene TRBV3-2) and TRBJ2-1; D may be TRBD2 (6 bases). The CDR3 has 16 residues. V lost 4 bases to trimming and J lost 5 bases, with 18 bases between them. Germline V gives CDR1 LGHDT, CDR2 YNNKEL (reference sequence). CDR3 protein: CASSRGTVGANNEQFF. CDR3 DNA sequence: TGTGCCAGCAGCCGCGGGACTGTCGGGGCCAACAATGAGCAGTTCTTC.

This chain uses TRBV3-1 (or the pseudogene TRBV3-2) with TRBJ1-6; D remains ambiguous. Germline V gives CDR1 LGHDT, CDR2 YNNKEL (reference sequence). This CDR3 spans 17 amino acids. Trimming took 4 bases from V and 0 from J, leaving 13 bases between them. CDR3: CASSPNGLSSYNSPLHF. CDR3 sequence (DNA): TGTGCCAGCAGCCCAAACGGACTGAGCTCCTATAATTCACCCCTCCACTTT.

This clone was counted once. The V and J genes are TRBV7-9 and TRBJ1-4, with TRBD1 identical over 8 bases. The CDR3 length is 15 residues. Germline CDR1 and CDR2: SEHNR and FQNEAQ (reference sequence). With 1 base clipped from V and 4 bases from J, the junction kept 2 bases outside the gene matches. The CDR3 DNA is TGTGCCAGCAGCTTAGGGACAGGGTTTAATGAAAAACTGTTTTTT. Translated, it gives CASSLGTGFNEKLFF.

The genes are TRBV27 and TRBJ2-3, with TRBD2 identical over 8 bases. The germline V gene encodes CDR1 MNHEY and CDR2 SMNVEV (reference sequence). The CDR3 loop spans 15 amino acids. Losses at the gene ends were 4 bases for V and 2 bases for J; bases not matched to a gene: 5. The chain's CDR3 is CASSSGTSDTDTQYF. CDR3 nucleotide sequence: TGTGCCAGCAGTTCCGGGACTAGTGACACAGATACGCAGTATTTT.

The chain links TRBV9 to TRBJ2-1; the D gene is possibly TRBD2 (6 bases). The CDR3 consists of 16 residues. Germline lookup yields CDR1 SGDLS and CDR2 YYNGEE. V gave up 2 bases and J gave up 10 bases, with 22 bases separating them. CDR3 DNA sequence: TGTGCCAGCAGCGTTATGGGTGGGGGGTTGGATTGGGAGCAGTTCTTC. It is translated as CASSVMGGGLDWEQFF.

The chain joins TRBV9 to TRBJ1-2; D is undetermined. Germline CDR1 is SGDLS and CDR2 is YYNGEE. Deletions cut 4 bases from V and 0 bases from J, with 10 bases between. The CDR3 has 14 residues. The CDR3 coding sequence is TGTGCCAGCAGCTCGCGTATAGCTAACTATGGCTACACCTTC. Translation gives CASSSRIANYGYTF.

The V and J genes are TRBV12-3 or TRBV12-4 and TRBJ2-5, with TRBD2 as a possible D gene (7 bases). Deletions cut 7 bases from V and 9 bases from J, with 12 bases between. CDR3 size: 11 residues. The CDR3 coding sequence is TGTGCCAGCACCGGAGGGGGGGCCCAGTACTTC. Protein product: CASTGGGAQYF.

This clone occurred once. This chain joins TRBV27 and TRBJ1-5; D unresolved. Germline assignment: CDR1 MNHEY and CDR2 SMNVEV (reference sequence). Trimming removed 2 bases from V and 4 bases from J, with 9 bases in between. The CDR3 length is 14 residues. CDR3 sequence (DNA): TGTGCCAGCAGTTTAAGGACTGGAAATCAGCCCCAGCATTTT. This translates into CASSLRTGNQPQHF.

The chain recombines TRBV5-1 with TRBJ1-2, with 9 bases lining up with TRBD1. The V segment lost 4 bases and the J segment 0 bases; nucleotides outside the gene matches: 4. The germline V gene has CDR1 SGHRS and CDR2 YFSETQ. This CDR3 has 15 residues. CDR3 DNA sequence: TGCGCCAGCAGCCTAACAGGGGGCTCTAACTATGGCTACACCTTC. Encoded protein: CASSLTGGSNYGYTF.

This clone was seen a single time. The chain has TRBV3-1 (or the pseudogene TRBV3-2) and TRBJ2-7; TRBD2 matches 12 bases. V trimming: 4 bases; J trimming: 0 bases; junction bases outside the gene matches: 1. The germline gives CDR1 LGHDT, CDR2 YNNKEL (reference sequence). The CDR3 contains 15 residues. CDR3 DNA sequence: TGTGCCAGCAGCCTGGGACTAGCGGGCTCCTACGAGCAGTACTTC. It codes for CASSLGLAGSYEQYF.

This sequence joins TRBV5-4 and TRBJ1-2; D may be TRBD1 (5 bases). The CDR3 has 13 residues. V was trimmed by 4 bases and J by 7 bases, leaving 14 bases between them. Germline CDR1 SGHNT, CDR2 YYREEE (reference sequence). The CDR3 sequence: CASSPAGGFGYTF. CDR3 nucleotides: TGTGCCAGCAGCCCCGCCGGGGGATTTGGCTACACCTTC.

The rearrangement links TRBV24-1 to TRBJ2-2; 10 bases map to TRBD1. J was trimmed by 5 bases and V by 8 bases; bases with no gene match: 10. Germline loops: CDR1 KGHDR, CDR2 SFDVKD. This CDR3 region has 16 residues. CDR3 coding DNA: TGTGCCACCAACAACCCGGGACAGGGGAGGACCGGGGAGCTGTTTTTT. Its protein is CATNNPGQGRTGELFF.

The gene calls are TRBV4-1 and TRBJ1-5; weak D call: TRBD1 (6 bases). The CDR3 has 17 amino acids. Trimming shortened V by 6 bases and J by 5 bases, and 23 bases separated the two germline ends. Per the germline V gene, CDR1 is MGHRA and CDR2 is YSYEKL. The CDR3 bases are TGCGCCAGCAGTACGGTGGGGGCTTTTTTGGGTGATCAGCCCCAGCATTTT. It specifies CASSTVGAFLGDQPQHF.

The V call is TRBV11-2, the J call TRBJ1-6; D remains ambiguous. The germline gives CDR1 SGHAT, CDR2 FQNNGV. The CDR3 runs to 17 residues. Trimming took 1 base from V and 1 from J, leaving 11 bases between them. This CDR3 is CASSLGPRGSYNSPLHF. Written as DNA, the CDR3 is TGTGCCAGCAGCTTAGGTCCCAGAGGGTCCTATAATTCACCCCTCCACTTT. Drawing the rest from reference TRBV11-2 and TRBJ1-6, the complete variable domain is EAGVAQSPRYKIIEKRQSVAFWCNPISGHATLYWYQQILGQGPKLLIQFQNNGVVDDSQLPKDRFSAERLKGVDSTLKIQPAKLEDSAVYLCASSLGPRGSYNSPLHFGNGTRLTVT.

V usage is TRBV7-8 and J usage is TRBJ2-4; TRBD1 is a possible D gene (5 bases). This CDR3 has 15 amino acids. The V end lost 1 base, the J end lost 1 base, and 8 bases lay between the germline ends. CDR1 is SGHVS, CDR2 FQNEAQ, per germline. The CDR3 loop reads CASSLDNRAKNIQYF. The CDR3 DNA sequence: TGTGCCAGCAGCTTAGATAACAGGGCCAAAAACATTCAGTACTTC.

The CDR3 DNA follows: TGTGCCAGCAGTTTAGTGGGACAGGGGGCTTCAGATACGCAGTATTTT. Translation gives CASSLVGQGASDTQYF. This rearrangement joins TRBV28 to TRBJ2-3; 12 bases are a match to TRBD1. The J segment lost 4 bases and the V segment lost 2 bases, leaving 4 bases of the junction unmatched. CDR3 size: 16 residues. The V gene's germline CDR1 is MDHEN and CDR2 SYDVKM.

The chain carries TRBV6-4 and TRBJ1-6, with TRBD1 as a possible D gene (6 bases). V dropped 6 bases and J dropped 6 bases, with 12 bases sitting between them. Germline CDR1 MRHNA, CDR2 SNTAGT. The CDR3 totals 14 residues. Here the CDR3 DNA reads TGTGCCAGCAGCCGACAGGTTTTTAATTCACCCCTCCACTTT. It specifies CASSRQVFNSPLHF.

This clone was detected only a few times. This chain connects TRBV5-4 to TRBJ1-1; D is possibly TRBD1 (6 bases). This CDR3 comprises 13 residues. Between the trimmed V and J ends, which lost 1 base and 8 bases, there was a span of 12 bases. Germline assignment: CDR1 SGHNT and CDR2 YYREEE (reference sequence). The CDR3 DNA sequence: TGTGCCAGCAGCTTGCAGGGGCGTGAGGAAGCTTTCTTT. Protein sequence: CASSLQGREEAFF.

The rearrangement joins TRBV6-5 to TRBJ1-2; D remains unclear. V dropped 0 bases and J dropped 4 bases, with 12 bases sitting between them. Germline CDR1 MNHEY, CDR2 SVGAGI. This CDR3 spans 15 amino acids. In DNA, the CDR3 is TGTGCCAGCAGTTACTCGGGAGGGTATAGCTATGGCTACACCTTC. Its protein product is CASSYSGGYSYGYTF.

The chain joins TRBV4-1 to TRBJ2-7; maybe TRBD2 (6 bases). In germline, CDR1 is MGHRA, CDR2 YSYEKL. This CDR3 has 16 residues. Deletions cut 3 bases from V and 2 bases from J, with 17 bases between. In nucleotides, the CDR3 is TGCGCCAGCAGCCAGGCGCCCGGGACTGGCACCTACGAGCAGTACTTC. Its translation is CASSQAPGTGTYEQYF.